This T cell receptor (beta chain) was sequenced during a study of control samples from healthy donors and cancer patients. Data came from immunoSEQ multiplex PCR; TCRdb stores just in-frame clones and leaves some out. The table includes some 410,000 clones, 90% detected once. The CDR3 has 15 residues. The V end was cut by 4 bases, the J end by 5 bases, with 17 bases between. Germline assignment: CDR1 LGHDT and CDR2 YNNKEL (reference sequence). The chain links TRBV3-1 (or the pseudogene TRBV3-2) to TRBJ1-1; tentative D call: TRBD1 (5 bases). This receptor was identified in a man in his forties with head and neck cancer. Sequencing was carried out using PBMCs. The CDR3 bases are TGTGCCAGCAGCCCACGGCAGGATAGGGGAACTGAAGCTTTCTTT. The encoded protein is CASSPRQDRGTEAFF.